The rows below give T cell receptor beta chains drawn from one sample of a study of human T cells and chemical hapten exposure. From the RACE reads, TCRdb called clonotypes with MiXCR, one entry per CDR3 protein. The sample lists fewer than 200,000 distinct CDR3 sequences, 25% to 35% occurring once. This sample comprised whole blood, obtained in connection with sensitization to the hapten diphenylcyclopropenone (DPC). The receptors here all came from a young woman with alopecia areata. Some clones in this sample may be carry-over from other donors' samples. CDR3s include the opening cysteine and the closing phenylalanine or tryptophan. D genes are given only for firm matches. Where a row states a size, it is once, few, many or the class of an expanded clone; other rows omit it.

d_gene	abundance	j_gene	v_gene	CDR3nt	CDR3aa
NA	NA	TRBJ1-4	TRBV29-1	TGCAGCGTTGCGGGGGGGCGTGAAAAACTGTTTTTT	CSVAGGREKLFF
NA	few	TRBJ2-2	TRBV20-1	TGCAGTGCAAGGACAGTTAACACCGGGGAGCTGTTTTTT	CSARTVNTGELFF
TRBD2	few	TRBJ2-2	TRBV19	TGTGCCACTACAGCTATAGCGGGGGGGTACACCGGGGAGCTGTTTTTT	CATTAIAGGYTGELFF
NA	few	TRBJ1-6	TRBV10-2	TGCGCCAGCAGTGAGTCGGGGACGGGCCCGATTAATTCACCCCTCCACTTT	CASSESGTGPINSPLHF
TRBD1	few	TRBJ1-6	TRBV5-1	TGCGCCAGCAGCTTGGTGGCAGGGGGCAATAATTCACCCCTCCACTTT	CASSLVAGGNNSPLHF
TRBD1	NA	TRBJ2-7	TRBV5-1	TGCGCCAGCAGCATCCAGGGACAGGGCGGAACCTACGAGCAGTACTTC	CASSIQGQGGTYEQYF
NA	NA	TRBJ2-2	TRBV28	TGTGCCAGCAGGGGGGGGGCCAGGACCGGGGAGCTGTTTTTT	CASRGGARTGELFF
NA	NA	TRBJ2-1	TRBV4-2	TGTGCCAGCAGCCAAGTGAATGGCAATGAGCAGTTCTTC	CASSQVNGNEQFF
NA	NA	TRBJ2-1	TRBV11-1	TGTGCCAGCAGCTTAGTCCGGGGGGCATACAATGAGCAGTTCTTC	CASSLVRGAYNEQFF
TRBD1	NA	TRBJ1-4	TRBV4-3	TGCGCCAGCAGCCAAGATCCCGGGACAGGTTCTAATGAAAAACTGTTTTTT	CASSQDPGTGSNEKLFF
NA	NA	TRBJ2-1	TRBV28	TGTGCCAGCAGCGCACGGCAGACCCGCAATGAGCAGTTCTTC	CASSARQTRNEQFF
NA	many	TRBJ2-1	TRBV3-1	TGTGCCAGCAGCCCCTGGTCCCCCGATGAGCAGTTCTTC	CASSPWSPDEQFF
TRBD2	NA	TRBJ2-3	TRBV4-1	TGCGCCAGCAGCCAAGATCCCTCGGGGGCGGGGGGTTCGGATACGCAGTATTTT	CASSQDPSGAGGSDTQYF
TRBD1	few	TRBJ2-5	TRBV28	TGTGCCAGCAGTTTTAGGACAGGTTGGGGCCAAGAGACCCAGTACTTC	CASSFRTGWGQETQYF
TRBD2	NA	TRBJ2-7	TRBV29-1	TGCAGCGCTGGGGCTAGCGGGAGTTCCGAGCAGTACTTC	CSAGASGSSEQYF
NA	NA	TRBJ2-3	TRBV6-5	TGTGCCAGCAGGTTAGAATCGGGCACAGATACGCAGTATTTT	CASRLESGTDTQYF
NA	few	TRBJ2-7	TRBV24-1	TGTGCCACCAGTGATCGGCAGGGCTACGAGCAGTACTTC	CATSDRQGYEQYF
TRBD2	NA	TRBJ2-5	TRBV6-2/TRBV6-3	TGTGCCAGCAGTTACTCCCGGACTAGCGGGAGGCAAGAGACCCAGTACTTC	CASSYSRTSGRQETQYF
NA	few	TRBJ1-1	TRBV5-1	TGCGCCAGCAGCTTGGACAGTAACACTGAAGCTTTCTTT	CASSLDSNTEAFF
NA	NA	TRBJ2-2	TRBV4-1	TGCGCCAGCAGCCCGGGGACTTGGCGCGCGAACACCGGGGAGCTGTTTTTT	CASSPGTWRANTGELFF
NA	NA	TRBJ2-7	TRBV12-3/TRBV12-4	TGTGCCAGCAGTCAGGCCTACTATGAGCAGTACTTC	CASSQAYYEQYF
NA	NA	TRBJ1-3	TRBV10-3	TGTGCCCACAGCCTGGGTTCGAGCTCTGGAAACACCATATATTTT	CAHSLGSSSGNTIYF
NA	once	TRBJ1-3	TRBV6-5	TGTGCCAGCAGTTACCATTCGGCCTTCAGCTCTGGAAACACCATATATTTT	CASSYHSAFSSGNTIYF
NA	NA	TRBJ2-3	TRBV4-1	TGCGCCAGCAGCCAAGACACAGGTGATTTGACGGATACGCAGTATTTT	CASSQDTGDLTDTQYF
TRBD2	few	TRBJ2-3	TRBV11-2	TGTGCCAGCAGCTCGGGACTAGCGGGAGGAAATACGCAGTATTTT	CASSSGLAGGNTQYF
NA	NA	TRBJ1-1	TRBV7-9	TGTGCCAGCAGCTCCGGACCCACTGAAGCTTTCTTT	CASSSGPTEAFF
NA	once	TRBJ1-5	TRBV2	TGTGCCAGCAGTGCGATAACAGCACGTCAGCCCCAGCATTTT	CASSAITARQPQHF
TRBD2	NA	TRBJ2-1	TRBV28	TGTGCCAGTGGTACGCTAGCGGGGGACAATGAGCAGTTCTTC	CASGTLAGDNEQFF
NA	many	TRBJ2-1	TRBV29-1	TGCAGCGTAGATTGGGGCCGCCCTGGGCAGTTCTTC	CSVDWGRPGQFF
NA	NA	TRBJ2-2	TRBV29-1	TGCAGCGTTGAAGGCAGGACGAACACCGGGGAGCTGTTTTTT	CSVEGRTNTGELFF
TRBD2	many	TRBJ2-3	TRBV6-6	TGTGCCAGCAGTTACTCGGCCGGGATCTCTAGCGGGACCTCCCCCGATACGCAGTATTTT	CASSYSAGISSGTSPDTQYF
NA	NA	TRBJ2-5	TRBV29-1	TGCAGCGTTGAAGATTACCGGGGTAGGGGTCAAGAGACCCAGTACTTC	CSVEDYRGRGQETQYF
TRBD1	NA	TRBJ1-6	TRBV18	TGTGCCAGCTCACCAAGAACTCCGACAGGGGAAGGCAATTCACCCCTCCACTTT	CASSPRTPTGEGNSPLHF
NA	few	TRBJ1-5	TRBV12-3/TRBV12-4	TGTGCCAGCAGTTGGGGAGGTTATGATCAGCCCCAGCATTTT	CASSWGGYDQPQHF
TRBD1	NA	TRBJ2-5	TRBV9	TGTGCCAGCAGCGCCCGACAGGGACCGACCCAGTACTTC	CASSARQGPTQYF
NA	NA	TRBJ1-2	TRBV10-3	TGTGCCATCAGACAAGACAGCCCCCTCTACACCTTC	CAIRQDSPLYTF
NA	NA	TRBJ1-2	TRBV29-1	TGCAGCGTTGCCGACATGCGGCGTGGCTACACCTTC	CSVADMRRGYTF
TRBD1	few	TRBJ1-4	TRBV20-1	TGCAGTGCTCGGGACAGACAAAATGAAAAACTGTTTTTT	CSARDRQNEKLFF